Listed here are 16 T cell receptor beta chains from one sample, sequenced in a study of Ad26.COV2.S vaccination and SARS-CoV-2 variants. Treatment noted: about 20 received Ad26.COV2.S at low or high dose, single or two shots; five or six received placebo; per-sample allocation not given. Following the first vaccine or placebo injection, samples were taken on day 63. The table came from immunoSEQ multiplex PCR; TCRdb's copy has only in-frame clones and leaves some out. The table includes about 330,000 clones, roughly nine tenths detected once. Sequenced here: peripheral blood, sampled in a trial of Ad26.COV2.S vaccine versus placebo. The receptors originated from a person aged 18 to 65 who received the Ad26.COV2.S COVID-19 vaccine or a placebo.

In its sample, this clone was seen once. The chain couples TRBV6-2 or TRBV6-3 to TRBJ2-7; D may match TRBD1 or TRBD2 (5 bases each). The CDR3 contains 16 residues. Trimming left V 2 bases short and J 0 bases short, with 14 bases between. CDR1 MNHEY and CDR2 SVGEGT come from the germline V gene. This CDR3 is CASSYNRGLNSYEQYF. The CDR3 nucleotides read TGTGCCAGCAGTTACAATCGGGGCCTGAACTCCTACGAGCAGTACTTC.

The chain couples TRBV6-5 to TRBJ1-5, with TRBD1 matching over 8 bases. Germline CDR1 MNHEY, CDR2 SVGAGI. Losses at the gene ends were 5 bases for V and 6 bases for J; bases not matched to a gene: 9. This CDR3 is 15 amino acids long. DNA for the CDR3: TGTGCCAGCAGTCGCGGGGGGCAGGGGGCTCAGCCCCAGCATTTT. It specifies CASSRGGQGAQPQHF.

Written as DNA, the CDR3 is TGCGCCAGCAGCCAAGTCCCGGAGGGGAGGACTGAAGCTTTCTTT. Its protein is CASSQVPEGRTEAFF. The rearrangement links TRBV4-3 to TRBJ1-1, with D possibly matching TRBD1 (5 bases). CDR1 LGHNA and CDR2 YSLEER come from the germline V gene. The length of the CDR3 is 15 residues. Trimming took off 1 base at V and 5 bases at J, with 14 bases between the two ends.

The rearrangement joins TRBV7-2 to TRBJ1-5; D might be TRBD1 (5 bases). V lost 1 base and J 9 bases, leaving 16 bases between the germline ends. Per germline, CDR1 SGHTA and CDR2 FQGNSA. The CDR3 consists of 15 residues. The CDR3 nucleotides are TGTGCCAGCAGCTTAGGGCAGGGTACCAGGGTGCCCCAGCATTTT. It yields the protein CASSLGQGTRVPQHF.

The chain has TRBV7-9 and TRBJ2-1, with 12 nucleotides matching TRBD2. CDR3 length: 17 amino acids. V lost 1 base to trimming and J lost 3 bases; unmatched junction nucleotides: 4. Germline V gene sequence: CDR1 SEHNR, CDR2 FQNEAQ (reference sequence). In DNA form, the CDR3 reads TGTGCCAGCAGCTTAGGAGCGACTAGCGGGGGCTACAATGAGCAGTTCTTC. Its translation: CASSLGATSGGYNEQFF.

The rearrangement uses TRBV7-9 and TRBJ2-2, with 7 positions matching TRBD1. This CDR3 comprises 15 residues. Trimming at V came to 2 bases and at J to 8 bases, leaving 8 bases not matched to a gene. From germline, CDR1 is SEHNR and CDR2 FQNEAQ (reference sequence). CDR3 residues: CASSLSTGTYGELFF. CDR3 DNA sequence: TGTGCCAGCAGCTTATCGACAGGGACGTATGGGGAGCTGTTTTTT.

The chain couples TRBV21-1 to TRBJ1-1. TRBV21-1 represents a pseudogene. The length of the CDR3 is 12 residues. The CDR3 reads CASSNLFTEAFF. The CDR3 bases are TGTGCCAGCAGCAATCTCTTCACTGAAGCTTTCTTT.

With respect to this clone: This sample also contains other DNA sequences that code for the same CDR3. The rearrangement uses TRBV7-2 and TRBJ1-1, with D unclear. Trimming stripped 1 base from V and 1 base from J, with 4 bases between. The CDR3 contains 13 residues. Germline lookup yields CDR1 SGHTA and CDR2 FQGNSA. CDR3 bases: TGTGCCAGCAGCTTAGGACGGAACACTGAAGCTTTCTTT. Protein product: CASSLGRNTEAFF.

The chain uses TRBV2 and TRBJ2-1; D remains unclear. In germline, CDR1 is SNHLY, CDR2 FYNNEI. The CDR3 totals 14 residues. Trimming took 0 bases from V and 4 from J, leaving 7 bases between them. CDR3 protein: CASSEADRYNEQFF. As DNA, the CDR3 is TGTGCCAGCAGTGAAGCGGACCGATACAATGAGCAGTTCTTC.

This rearrangement joins TRBV6-5 to TRBJ1-2; D gene unclear. Germline V gene sequence: CDR1 MNHEY, CDR2 SVGAGI. CDR3 length: 13 amino acids. V gave up 0 bases and J gave up 1 base, with 3 bases separating them. The CDR3 DNA reads as TGTGCCAGCAGTTACTCGTTTAACTATGGCTACACCTTC. Its protein product is CASSYSFNYGYTF.

V and J are TRBV25-1 and TRBJ2-5; TRBD2 matches 11 bases. V lost 5 bases and J lost 5; bases outside the gene matches: 13. The CDR3 totals 17 residues. Germline CDR1 is MGHDK and CDR2 is SYGVNS. CDR3 coding DNA: TGTGCCAGCAGTCCCCCTGGGGGGACTAGCGGTTCGGAGACCCAGTACTTC. As protein: CASSPPGGTSGSETQYF.

The chain uses TRBV2 and TRBJ2-2; 7 bases agree with TRBD2. The CDR3 consists of 14 residues. Germline loops: CDR1 SNHLY, CDR2 FYNNEI. After removal of 6 bases from V and 7 bases from J, the junction contained 8 bases not matched to a gene. The CDR3 DNA reads as TGTGCCAGCAGGGGACTATCTCGGGGCGGGGAGCTGTTTTTT. Translated, it gives CASRGLSRGGELFF.

The chain employs TRBV4-2 and TRBJ2-6; no firm D call. The CDR3 contains 18 residues. Trimming took off 0 bases at V and 1 base at J, with 13 bases between the two ends. Germline values: CDR1 LGHNA, CDR2 YNFKEQ. The CDR3 loop reads CASSQERHTRSGANVLTF. In nucleotides, the CDR3 is TGTGCCAGCAGCCAAGAGCGACATACGAGGTCTGGGGCCAACGTCCTGACTTTC.

J is TRBJ2-1 and V is TRBV6-4, with TRBD1 identical over 9 bases. The V gene's germline CDR1 is MRHNA and CDR2 SNTAGT. This CDR3 region has 15 residues. J lost 6 bases, V lost 8 bases, and 11 bases had no gene match. Written as DNA, the CDR3 is TGTGCCAGCGCCAACGGGACAGGGATGTTCAATGAGCAGTTCTTC. It is translated as CASANGTGMFNEQFF.

The chain joins TRBV7-2 to TRBJ1-2; 7 positions agree with TRBD1. Germline V gene sequence: CDR1 SGHTA, CDR2 FQGNSA. The CDR3 is 13 amino acids. V was clipped by 5 bases and J by 4 bases; unmatched bases: 4. The CDR3 region has the DNA TGTGCCAGCAGCCGGGACAGTCTCTATGGCTACACCTTC. It codes for CASSRDSLYGYTF.

V and J are TRBV27 and TRBJ2-7; D unresolved. Between the trimmed V and J ends, which lost 4 bases and 4 bases, there was a span of 17 bases. This CDR3 contains 15 residues. Germline lookup yields CDR1 MNHEY and CDR2 SMNVEV (reference sequence). The DNA for the CDR3 is TGTGCCAGCAGTTCCGGATGGGTGGAGACTTACGAGCAGTACTTC. It is translated as CASSSGWVETYEQYF.